Reported below is one T cell receptor (beta chain). Original handling: From reference gene primer amplification, estimates of nucleated cell counts were derived. Measured with immunoSEQ multiplex PCR; TCRdb has only the in-frame clones, and not every one. Clonal size and the V and J genes are those of that table, whereas D and trimming came from the DNA. The data contain around 100,000 clones, approximately 90% of them singletons. The sample belongs to a study of blood T cell repertoires in COVID-19. Study-level background: Sites across the United States, Italy and Spain contributed samples from acute and convalescent COVID-19. Sources were T cells, B-cell-depleted T cells, or PBMCs; the material itself was cDNA or gDNA.

From germline, CDR1 is MNHEY and CDR2 SVGEGT. V shed 2 bases and J 0 bases; nucleotides not matched to a gene: 2. CDR3 size: 16 residues. Sequencing was performed on peripheral blood. V and J are TRBV6-2 or TRBV6-3 and TRBJ2-1; TRBD1 aligns across 9 bases. The clonotype comes from a man aged 45-65 years with active COVID-19. The CDR3 loop is CASSYGDRASYNEQFF. In DNA, the CDR3 is TGTGCCAGCAGTTACGGGGACAGGGCCTCCTACAATGAGCAGTTCTTC.